This T cell receptor (beta chain) was recorded in a study of blood T cell repertoires in COVID-19. Study context: Nucleic acid was either cDNA or gDNA, and it came from T cells, B-cell-depleted T cells, or PBMCs.

The CDR3 has 13 amino acids. The germline V gene has CDR1 SGHVS and CDR2 FQNEAQ. V was pared by 6 bases and J by 3 bases, with 11 bases between. Assay: immunoSEQ multiplex PCR; the TCRdb copy retains only in-frame clones and omits some. The data hold some 270,000 clones, with about 91% observed a single time. The clonotype was recovered from a woman aged 40-49 years who had recovered from COVID-19. The specimen sequenced was peripheral blood. V and J are TRBV7-8 and TRBJ1-1; a possible D gene is TRBD1 (5 bases). The CDR3 nucleotides read TGTGCCAGCAGGTCTCGGGGGTACACTGAAGCTTTCTTT. Protein sequence: CASRSRGYTEAFF.